This is a list of T cell receptor beta chains from one sample in a study of blood T cell dynamics during melanoma immunotherapy. Sequenced by immunoSEQ multiplex PCR; TCRdb stores in-frame clones only, minus some. Of 12,000 or so clones listed, around nine tenths are singletons. Sequencing was performed on blood, taken from a patient treated with checkpoint blockade. All receptors come from a human donor with melanoma. CDR3s include the opening cysteine and the closing phenylalanine or tryptophan. The D gene is left open where the match is weak. A clone size is listed for some rows: how often the clone was seen (once, few, many), or a class if it is expanded.

CDR3nt,CDR3aa,abundance,d_gene,j_gene,v_gene
TGTGCCAGCAGTTTATCGTTGACAGGGATTTACGAGCAGTACTTC,CASSLSLTGIYEQYF,.,TRBD1,TRBJ2-7,TRBV27
TGTGCCAGCAGCTTAGGGACAGGGAGTAACGGGGAGCTGTTTTTT,CASSLGTGSNGELFF,.,TRBD1,TRBJ2-2,TRBV7-6
TGTGCCAGTATGGCCGAAGGGACACTTCACACCGGGGAGCTGTTTTTT,CASMAEGTLHTGELFF,.,.,TRBJ2-2,TRBV19
TGTGCCAGCAGTTACTCCCATTCCTCCTACGAGCAGTACTTC,CASSYSHSSYEQYF,.,.,TRBJ2-7,TRBV6-5
TGTGCCAGCAGCTTAGTAGGGAGTGAAAAACTGTTTTTT,CASSLVGSEKLFF,.,.,TRBJ1-4,TRBV5-5
TGTGCCAGCAGTGAAATTTGGGATCGAAGGACCGGGGAGCTGTTTTTT,CASSEIWDRRTGELFF,.,.,TRBJ2-2,TRBV6-1
TGTGCCAGCAGTTTTCCCTCTGCTAGTAAATTCTCCTACGAGCAGTACTTC,CASSFPSASKFSYEQYF,.,.,TRBJ2-7,TRBV28
TGTGCCAGCAGCCCCGGGAGCTCCTACGAGCAGTACTTC,CASSPGSSYEQYF,.,.,TRBJ2-7,TRBV6-5
TGTGCAAGTCGCTTAGAAGAGGGTAGTGATGGCTACACCTTC,CASRLEEGSDGYTF,.,.,TRBJ1-2,TRBV12-2
TGTGCCAGCAGCACTCAGGGACAGCCCCTCTATGGCTACACCTTC,CASSTQGQPLYGYTF,.,TRBD1,TRBJ1-2,TRBV7-9
TGTGCCAGCAGCTCCCTCAGGGGGAATGAGCAGTTCTTC,CASSSLRGNEQFF,.,TRBD1,TRBJ2-1,TRBV9
TGTGCCAGCAGCCAAACTAGCGGGAGTGGAGATACGCAGTATTTT,CASSQTSGSGDTQYF,.,TRBD2,TRBJ2-3,TRBV14
TGTGCCACCAAGATGAACACTGAAGCTTTCTTT,CATKMNTEAFF,.,.,TRBJ1-1,TRBV6-1
TGTGCCAGCAGCTCCGGACTAGACTGGAGTTCGAATGAGCAGTTCTTC,CASSSGLDWSSNEQFF,.,TRBD2,TRBJ2-1,TRBV5-6
TGTGCCAGTTCACGGTGGGGGAACACTGAAGCTTTCTTT,CASSRWGNTEAFF,.,.,TRBJ1-1,TRBV7-2
TGTGCCAGCAGGGACAATTATAGCAATCAGCCCCAGCATTTT,CASRDNYSNQPQHF,few,.,TRBJ1-5,TRBV2
TGTGCCAGCAGCCCAGGGAGCAATCAGCCCCAGCATTTT,CASSPGSNQPQHF,.,.,TRBJ1-5,TRBV9
TGTGCCAGCCGACCGCCTAGCTGGGATGAGCAGTTCTTC,CASRPPSWDEQFF,.,.,TRBJ2-1,TRBV2
TGTGCCAGCAGCTCCACTTTGACTTTGGGGGAGGGCCTCTACGAGCAGTACTTC,CASSSTLTLGEGLYEQYF,.,TRBD2,TRBJ2-7,TRBV7-9
TGTGCCAGCAGCCCGAGAGGCCGAGGCTACGAGCAGTACTTC,CASSPRGRGYEQYF,.,.,TRBJ2-7,TRBV5-4
TGTGCCAGCAGCTTAGGTCCAGGGGGTAGCAATGAGCAGTTCTTC,CASSLGPGGSNEQFF,.,TRBD1,TRBJ2-1,TRBV5-4
TGTGCCAGCAGTGAAGAGGCTAGCGGATCCTACGAGCAGTACTTC,CASSEEASGSYEQYF,.,TRBD2,TRBJ2-7,TRBV6-1
TGCGCCAGCAGCCAAGAGGGGACTAGCCTAGCCAAAAACATTCAGTACTTC,CASSQEGTSLAKNIQYF,.,TRBD2,TRBJ2-4,TRBV4-3
TGTGCCAGCAGTTCGACAGGGCCCTCCGGGGCCAACGTCCTGACTTTC,CASSSTGPSGANVLTF,.,TRBD1,TRBJ2-6,TRBV27
TGTGCCAGCAGCTTAGGGGGGCGCTACGAGCAGTACTTC,CASSLGGRYEQYF,.,.,TRBJ2-7,TRBV7-2
TGTGCCAGCACCCGGGGGGGACCTAGCTACAATGAGCAGTTCTTC,CASTRGGPSYNEQFF,.,TRBD2,TRBJ2-1,TRBV7-9
TGTGCCAGTACCGCCAGGGTAGGCTATGGCTACACCTTC,CASTARVGYGYTF,few,.,TRBJ1-2,TRBV19
TGCGCCAGCAGCCGTTCTAGCGGGAGCTCCTACGAGCAGTACTTC,CASSRSSGSSYEQYF,.,TRBD2,TRBJ2-7,TRBV4-1
TGCGCCAGCAGCCGACAGGCAGAATCCTACAATGAGCAGTTCTTC,CASSRQAESYNEQFF,.,.,TRBJ2-1,TRBV5-1
TGTGCCAGCTCACCACCCAGCAGGGTAGTCAAAAACATTCAGTACTTC,CASSPPSRVVKNIQYF,.,.,TRBJ2-4,TRBV18
TGTGCCAGTAGGTCCTACAATGAGCAGTTCTTC,CASRSYNEQFF,.,.,TRBJ2-1,TRBV19
TGCGCCAGCAGTGGGGGAGGGGAGGGCGCCTACAATGAGCAGTTCTTC,CASSGGGEGAYNEQFF,.,TRBD2,TRBJ2-1,TRBV10-1
TGTGCCAGCAGCATTGGAGTAGTGGGGGAGACCCAGTACTTC,CASSIGVVGETQYF,.,.,TRBJ2-5,TRBV7-3
TGTGCCAGCAGTAGACAGGGGGCAGGCTATGGCTACACCTTC,CASSRQGAGYGYTF,few,TRBD1,TRBJ1-2,TRBV27
TGTGCCAGCAGTTCCCAGGACAGGGCCTATGGCTACACCTTC,CASSSQDRAYGYTF,.,TRBD1,TRBJ1-2,TRBV28
TGTGCCAGCAGTTTAAACGGGGTTGCCTACGAGCAGTACTTC,CASSLNGVAYEQYF,.,.,TRBJ2-7,TRBV27
TGTGCCACCAGCAGCGAGGGCCCTAATGAAAAACTGTTTTTT,CATSSEGPNEKLFF,.,.,TRBJ1-4,TRBV15
TGTGCCAGCAGCCAGCTCCAAGACTCCGGGGAGCTGTTTTTT,CASSQLQDSGELFF,.,.,TRBJ2-2,TRBV11-3
TGTGCCAGCAGCACTATCCAGGAAAAACTGTTTTTT,CASSTIQEKLFF,.,.,TRBJ1-4,TRBV7-9
TGTGCCAGCAGCGTAGACAGGGGGTATGGCGGGGAGCTGTTTTTT,CASSVDRGYGGELFF,once,TRBD1,TRBJ2-2,TRBV28
TGCGCCAGCAGCTTGGTCTGGGACAGGGACTACGAGCAGTACTTC,CASSLVWDRDYEQYF,.,TRBD1,TRBJ2-7,TRBV5-1
TGTGCCAGCAGCGTAGAGGGTGGGGTAGGAGAGACCCAGTACTTC,CASSVEGGVGETQYF,.,.,TRBJ2-5,TRBV9
TGTGCCAGCACAGTATCGGGCACTCCGGCCTACAATGAGCAGTTCTTC,CASTVSGTPAYNEQFF,.,.,TRBJ2-1,TRBV2
TGTGCCAGCAGGACGGGCAGGGAGAGGGCCGGGGAGCTGTTTTTT,CASRTGRERAGELFF,.,.,TRBJ2-2,TRBV6-4
TGTGCCAGCAGCTTACTGACAGGGAATTCACCCCTCCACTTT,CASSLLTGNSPLHF,once,TRBD1,TRBJ1-6,TRBV7-6
TGTGCCAGCATTTCGAGGGGCTACAATGAGCAGTTCTTC,CASISRGYNEQFF,.,.,TRBJ2-1,TRBV27
TGTGCCAGCAGCTTAATGGCAGGGAGCTCCTACGAGCAGTACTTC,CASSLMAGSSYEQYF,.,.,TRBJ2-7,TRBV7-3
TGTGCCAGTACCCCGTGGGGGAATCAGCCCCAGCATTTT,CASTPWGNQPQHF,.,.,TRBJ1-5,TRBV19
TGTGCCAGCAGCCAAGAACGCCCTGGGGGGAATGAGCAGTTCTTC,CASSQERPGGNEQFF,.,.,TRBJ2-1,TRBV14
TGTGCCAGCAGCTTGGGCCTAGCGGCCTACGAGCAGTACTTC,CASSLGLAAYEQYF,.,TRBD2,TRBJ2-7,TRBV7-2
TGTGCCAGCAGCTTGGATCCAGGGACTGAAGCTTTCTTT,CASSLDPGTEAFF,.,.,TRBJ1-1,TRBV5-5
TGTGCCAGCAGTTTGCTGACCCTCCGGGCCAAAAACATTCAGTACTTC,CASSLLTLRAKNIQYF,.,.,TRBJ2-4,TRBV28
TGTGCCAGCAGTTGGTATGGGACTAGCGAACCATCGTCCTACAATGAGCAGTTCTTC,CASSWYGTSEPSSYNEQFF,.,TRBD2,TRBJ2-1,TRBV27
TGTGCCAGCAGTTCCGGGACTAGCGGGAGAGGTGAGCAGTTCTTC,CASSSGTSGRGEQFF,.,TRBD2,TRBJ2-1,TRBV27
TGTGCCAGCAGCTTGCGTGACGGGGAGCTGTTTTTT,CASSLRDGELFF,.,.,TRBJ2-2,TRBV7-9
TGCGCCAGCAGCTTATTGGCAGGGCCCCCTGGGGCCAACGTCCTGACTTTC,CASSLLAGPPGANVLTF,.,.,TRBJ2-6,TRBV5-1
TGCGCCAGCGCCGATCCTGCAACTAATGAAAAACTGTTTTTT,CASADPATNEKLFF,.,.,TRBJ1-4,TRBV5-1
TGTGCCATCAGACAGGGACAGGGGGCGGTAGAGACCCAGTACTTC,CAIRQGQGAVETQYF,.,TRBD1,TRBJ2-5,TRBV10-3